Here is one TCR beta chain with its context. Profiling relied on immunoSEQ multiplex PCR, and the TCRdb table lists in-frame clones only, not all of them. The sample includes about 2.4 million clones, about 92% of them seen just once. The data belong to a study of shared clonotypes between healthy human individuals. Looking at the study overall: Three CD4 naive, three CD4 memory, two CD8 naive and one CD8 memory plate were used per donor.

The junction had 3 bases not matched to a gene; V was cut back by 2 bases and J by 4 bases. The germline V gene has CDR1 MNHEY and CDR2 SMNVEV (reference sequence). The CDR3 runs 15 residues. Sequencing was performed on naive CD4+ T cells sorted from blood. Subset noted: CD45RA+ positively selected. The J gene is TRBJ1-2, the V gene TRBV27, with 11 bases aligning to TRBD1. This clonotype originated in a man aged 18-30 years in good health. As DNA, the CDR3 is TGTGCCAGCAGTTTAAAAGGACAGGGGGCCTATGGCTACACCTTC. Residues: CASSLKGQGAYGYTF.